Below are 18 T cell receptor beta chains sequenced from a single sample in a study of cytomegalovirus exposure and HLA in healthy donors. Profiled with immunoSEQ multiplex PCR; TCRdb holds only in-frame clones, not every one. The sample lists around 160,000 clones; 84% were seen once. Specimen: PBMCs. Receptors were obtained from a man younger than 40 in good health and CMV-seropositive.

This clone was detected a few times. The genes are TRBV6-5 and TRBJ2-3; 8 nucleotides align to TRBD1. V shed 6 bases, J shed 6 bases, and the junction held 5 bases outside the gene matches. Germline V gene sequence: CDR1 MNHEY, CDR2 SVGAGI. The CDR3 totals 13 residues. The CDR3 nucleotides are TGTGCCAGCAGCGGACAGGGTATCGATACGCAGTATTTT. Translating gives CASSGQGIDTQYF.

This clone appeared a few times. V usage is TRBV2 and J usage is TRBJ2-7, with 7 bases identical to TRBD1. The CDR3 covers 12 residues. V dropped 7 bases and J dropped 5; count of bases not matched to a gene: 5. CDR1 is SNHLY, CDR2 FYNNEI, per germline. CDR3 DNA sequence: TGTGCCAGCACGACAGGGTATGACGAGCAGTACTTC. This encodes CASTTGYDEQYF.

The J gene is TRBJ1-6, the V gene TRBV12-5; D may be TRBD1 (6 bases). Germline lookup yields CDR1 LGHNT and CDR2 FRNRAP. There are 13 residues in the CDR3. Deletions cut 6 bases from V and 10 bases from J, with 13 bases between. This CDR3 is CASGRPRGSPLHF. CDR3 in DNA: TGTGCTAGTGGACGCCCAAGGGGGTCACCCCTCCACTTT.

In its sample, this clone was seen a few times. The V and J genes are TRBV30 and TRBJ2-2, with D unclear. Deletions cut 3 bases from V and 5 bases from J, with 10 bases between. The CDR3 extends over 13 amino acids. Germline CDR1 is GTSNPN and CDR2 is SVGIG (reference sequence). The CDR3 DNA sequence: TGTGCCTGGAGGGCAGGTGGTACCGGGGAGCTGTTTTTT. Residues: CAWRAGGTGELFF. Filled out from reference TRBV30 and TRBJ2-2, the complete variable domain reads SQTIHQWPATLVQPVGSPLSLECTVEGTSNPNLYWYRQAAGRGLQLLFYSVGIGQISSEVPQNLSASRPQDRQFILSSKKLLLSDSGFYLCAWRAGGTGELFFGEGSRLTVL.

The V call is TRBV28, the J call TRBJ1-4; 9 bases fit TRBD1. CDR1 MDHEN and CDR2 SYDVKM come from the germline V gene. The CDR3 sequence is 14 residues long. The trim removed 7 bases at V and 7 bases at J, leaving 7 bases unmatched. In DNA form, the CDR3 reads TGTGCCAGCACCGGGACAGGGCGGGGTGAAAAACTGTTTTTT. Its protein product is CASTGTGRGEKLFF.

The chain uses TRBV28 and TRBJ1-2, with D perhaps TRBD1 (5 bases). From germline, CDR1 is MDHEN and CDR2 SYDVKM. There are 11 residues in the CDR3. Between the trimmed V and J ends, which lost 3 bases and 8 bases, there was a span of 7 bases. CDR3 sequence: CASSFGGGYTF. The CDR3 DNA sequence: TGTGCCAGCAGTTTCGGGGGGGGCTACACCTTC.

The CDR3 loop reads CASTQDRANGYTF. The CDR3 DNA is TGTGCCAGCACCCAAGACAGGGCGAACGGCTACACCTTC. The chain joins TRBV28 to TRBJ1-2, with 7 bases lining up with TRBD1. Germline CDR1 reads MDHEN; CDR2 reads SYDVKM. J gave up 8 bases and V 7 bases, and 10 bases lay outside the gene matches. The CDR3 has 13 amino acids.

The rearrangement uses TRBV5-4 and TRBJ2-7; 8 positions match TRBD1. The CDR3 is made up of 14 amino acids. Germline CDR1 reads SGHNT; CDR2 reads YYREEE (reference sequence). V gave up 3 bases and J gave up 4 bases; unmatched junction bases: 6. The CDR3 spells CASSSGTGPYEQYF. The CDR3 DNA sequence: TGTGCCAGCAGCTCGGGGACAGGACCATACGAGCAGTACTTC.

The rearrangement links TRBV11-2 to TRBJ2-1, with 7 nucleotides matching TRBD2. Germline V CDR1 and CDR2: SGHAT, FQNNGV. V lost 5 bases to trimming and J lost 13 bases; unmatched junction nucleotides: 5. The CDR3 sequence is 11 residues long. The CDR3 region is CASSHGTTQFF. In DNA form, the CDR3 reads TGTGCCAGCAGCCACGGGACTACTCAGTTCTTC.

The CDR3 DNA reads TGTGCCAGCAGCGCGGAAAGCCGGGGGACTGAAGCTTTCTTT. This encodes CASSAESRGTEAFF. The chain employs TRBV5-4 and TRBJ1-1; D might be TRBD1 (5 bases). The V gene's germline CDR1 is SGHNT and CDR2 YYREEE (reference sequence). Between the trimmed V and J ends, which lost 4 bases and 5 bases, there was a span of 15 bases. This CDR3 spans 14 amino acids.

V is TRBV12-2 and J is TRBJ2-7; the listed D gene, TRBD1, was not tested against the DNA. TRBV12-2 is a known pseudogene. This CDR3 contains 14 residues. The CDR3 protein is CASRPLQGPYEQYF. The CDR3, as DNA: TGTGCAAGTCGTCCGTTACAGGGCCCCTACGAGCAGTACTTC.

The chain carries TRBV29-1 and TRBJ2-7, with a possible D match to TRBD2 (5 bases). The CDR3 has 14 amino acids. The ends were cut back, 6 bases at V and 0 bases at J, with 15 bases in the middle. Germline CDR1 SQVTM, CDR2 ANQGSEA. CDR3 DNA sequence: TGCAGCGTGGCTAGCCCAGCCCACTCCTACGAGCAGTACTTC. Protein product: CSVASPAHSYEQYF.

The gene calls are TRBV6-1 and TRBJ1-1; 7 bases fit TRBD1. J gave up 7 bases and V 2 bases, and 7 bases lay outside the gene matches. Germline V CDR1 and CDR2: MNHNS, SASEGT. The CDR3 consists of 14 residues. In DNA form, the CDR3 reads TGTGCCAGCAGTGAACTTCGCAGGGGGGATGAAGCTTTCTTT. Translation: CASSELRRGDEAFF.

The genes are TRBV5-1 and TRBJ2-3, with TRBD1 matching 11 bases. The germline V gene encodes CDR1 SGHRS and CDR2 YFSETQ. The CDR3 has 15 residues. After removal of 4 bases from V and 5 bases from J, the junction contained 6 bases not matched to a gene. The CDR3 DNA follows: TGCGCCAGCAGCCAATCGGACAGGGGGCAAGATACGCAGTATTTT. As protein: CASSQSDRGQDTQYF.

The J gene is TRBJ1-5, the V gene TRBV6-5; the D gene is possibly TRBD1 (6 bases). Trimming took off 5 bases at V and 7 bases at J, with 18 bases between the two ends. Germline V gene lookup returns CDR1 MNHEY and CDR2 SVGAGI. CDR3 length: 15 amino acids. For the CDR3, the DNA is TGTGCCAGCAGTAGTGCAGGGGCCAGGGAACAGCCCCAGCATTTT. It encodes CASSSAGAREQPQHF.

CDR3 in amino acids: CASSSRAGTGGETQYF. CDR3 DNA sequence: TGTGCCAGCAGTTCCAGGGCCGGGACAGGGGGTGAGACCCAGTACTTC. The chain combines TRBV6-5 with TRBJ2-5; 11 bases match TRBD1. Germline CDR1 reads MNHEY; CDR2 reads SVGAGI. V lost 4 bases, J lost 5 bases, and 9 bases stayed unmatched. This CDR3 contains 16 residues.

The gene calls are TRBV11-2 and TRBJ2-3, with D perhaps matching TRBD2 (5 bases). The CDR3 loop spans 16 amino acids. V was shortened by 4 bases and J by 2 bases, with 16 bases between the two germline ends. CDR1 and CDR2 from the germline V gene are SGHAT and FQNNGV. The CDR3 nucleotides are TGTGCCAGCAGCTCGGAGGACTGGCATAACACAGATACGCAGTATTTT. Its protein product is CASSSEDWHNTDTQYF.

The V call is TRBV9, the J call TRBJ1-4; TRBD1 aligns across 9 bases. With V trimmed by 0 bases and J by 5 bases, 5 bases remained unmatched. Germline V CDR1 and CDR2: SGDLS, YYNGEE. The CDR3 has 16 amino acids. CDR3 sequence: CASSVGSGTGNEKLFF. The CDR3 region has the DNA TGTGCCAGCAGCGTAGGCTCGGGGACAGGGAATGAAAAACTGTTTTTT.